This is a list of T cell receptor beta chains from one sample in a study of cytomegalovirus exposure and HLA in healthy donors. Method: immunoSEQ multiplex PCR; TCRdb's copy keeps in-frame clones and lacks some. The repertoire has about 130,000 clones, roughly 77% of them found once; the top ten carry 4.5% to 5%. The sample taken for sequencing was PBMCs. Receptors originate from a man aged 25-40 years in good health. Each CDR3 is given with its conserved first and last residue. A D gene is named only where the DNA matches it firmly. Where a row states a size, it is once, few, many or the class of an expanded clone; other rows omit it.

clone_size	v_call	j_call	cdr3_length	d_call	cdr3_nt	cdr3_aa
-	TRBV7-8	TRBJ2-2	14	-	TGTGCCAGCAGCCCCGCGGTCGCCGCCGGGGAGCTGTTTTTT	CASSPAVAAGELFF
-	TRBV7-9	TRBJ2-5	16	TRBD2	TGTTCCAGCAGCGGGGAGGCGGGAGGGCCTCAAGAGACCCAGTACTTC	CSSSGEAGGPQETQYF
-	TRBV6-5	TRBJ1-3	14	-	TGTGCCAGCAGTTATTCAGGCTCTGGAAACACCATATATTTT	CASSYSGSGNTIYF
few	TRBV9	TRBJ1-4	15	-	TGTGCCAGCAGCGTTACGACAGGCGCTAATGAAAAACTGTTTTTT	CASSVTTGANEKLFF
many	TRBV4-3	TRBJ2-5	15	-	TGCGCCAGCAGCCAAGGAGAGGGAGAGGTAGAGACCCAGTACTTC	CASSQGEGEVETQYF
-	TRBV11-2	TRBJ1-1	15	-	TGTGCCAGCAGCAGCAAGGGGAGGGCGAACACTGAAGCTTTCTTT	CASSSKGRANTEAFF
few	TRBV10-1	TRBJ2-7	16	TRBD2	TGCGCCAGCAGTGATTCATCTAGCGGGTCCTCCTCCGAGCAGTACTTC	CASSDSSSGSSSEQYF
-	TRBV25-1	TRBJ2-2	16	-	TGTGCCAGCAGTGAATATGGGGGCCGAACAACCGGGGAGCTGTTTTTT	CASSEYGGRTTGELFF
-	TRBV6-5	TRBJ2-7	13	TRBD1	TGTGCCGGAGCTCGGGACAGGGGGGACGAGCAGTACTTC	CAGARDRGDEQYF
-	TRBV18	TRBJ1-1	16	-	TGTGCCAGCTCACCAGCCACAGGGATGAGGAACACTGAAGCTTTCTTT	CASSPATGMRNTEAFF
-	TRBV7-9	TRBJ1-5	12	-	TGTTCCAGCAGCTTAGCGGGCCAGCCCCAGCATTTT	CSSSLAGQPQHF
-	TRBV4-3	TRBJ2-5	19	TRBD2	TGCGCCAGCAGCCCCCCCTTCCCCCCAGCGGGATCCTTTGGAGAGACCCAGTACTTC	CASSPPFPPAGSFGETQYF
-	TRBV19	TRBJ1-5	16	TRBD1	TGTGCCAGTAACCGTTCTTTTTACAGGGGGGACCAGCCCCAGCATTTT	CASNRSFYRGDQPQHF
-	TRBV7-3	TRBJ2-7	15	TRBD2	TGTGCCAGCAGCCCCGGGGGGGCCCCCTCCTACGAGCAGTACTTC	CASSPGGAPSYEQYF
-	TRBV11-2	TRBJ1-4	16	-	TGTGCCAGCAGCTTTTGGGGGGGGCGCACTAATGAAAAACTGTTTTTT	CASSFWGGRTNEKLFF
-	TRBV27	TRBJ2-7	14	-	TGTGCCAGCAGTCCCGGACTCTCGTCGTACGAGCAGTACTTC	CASSPGLSSYEQYF
many	TRBV7-6	TRBJ2-1	13	TRBD2	TGTGCCAGCAGCCTGGGACTAGGGAATGAGCAGTTCTTC	CASSLGLGNEQFF
-	TRBV29-1	TRBJ2-7	12	-	TGCAGCGTTGGGGGCAACTCCTACGAGCAGTACTTC	CSVGGNSYEQYF
once	TRBV7-3	TRBJ1-4	18	-	TGTGCCAGCAGCTCCCAGGCAGGGGCGGTTGCAACTAATGAAAAACTGTTTTTT	CASSSQAGAVATNEKLFF
-	TRBV4-1	TRBJ2-1	14	-	TGCGCCAGCAGCCAAGATAACGGGAACAATGAGCAGTTCTTC	CASSQDNGNNEQFF
-	TRBV9	TRBJ2-1	22	TRBD2	TGTGCCAGCAGCAACAGACACCCGGGACTAGCGGGTTCTCCCCCTTCCTACAATGAGCAGTTCTTC	CASSNRHPGLAGSPPSYNEQFF
once	TRBV4-2	TRBJ2-1	15	-	TGTGCCAGCAGCCCTGGCTCAGTCCAGAACAATGAGCAGTTCTTC	CASSPGSVQNNEQFF
-	TRBV28	TRBJ1-2	12	-	TGTGCCAGCAGTCGCTCAGGGTATGGCTACACCTTC	CASSRSGYGYTF
once	TRBV6-6	TRBJ1-1	16	TRBD1	TGTGCCAGCAGTTCGACTCGGACAGGGGCGAACACTGAAGCTTTCTTT	CASSSTRTGANTEAFF
-	TRBV19	TRBJ2-7	15	-	TGTGCCAGTAGTATGCCCCGGGGTCCCTCCTACGAGCAGTACTTC	CASSMPRGPSYEQYF
-	TRBV5-4	TRBJ1-5	16	-	TGTGCCAGCAGCTTGCAGCCGGGTATGGGCAATCAGCCCCAGCATTTT	CASSLQPGMGNQPQHF
-	TRBV11-3	TRBJ1-1	10	-	TGTGCCAGCGGGAGGTCCGAAGCTTTCTTT	CASGRSEAFF
-	TRBV5-5	TRBJ2-7	15	TRBD2	TGTGCCAGCAGCTTCGGGGGGACTAGCTCCTACGAGCAGTACTTC	CASSFGGTSSYEQYF
once	TRBV11-2	TRBJ2-7	13	TRBD2	TGTGCCAGCAGCAGCGGACTAGTGGGCGAGCAGTACTTC	CASSSGLVGEQYF
-	TRBV19	TRBJ2-5	15	TRBD2	TGTGCCAGTAGAGAGACTAGCGGGAGCCAAGAGACCCAGTACTTC	CASRETSGSQETQYF
-	TRBV19	TRBJ1-1	16	TRBD1	TGTGCCAGTTCGTCTGACAGGGCGGGTTGGAGCACTGAAGCTTTCTTT	CASSSDRAGWSTEAFF
-	TRBV25-1	TRBJ2-7	13	-	TGTGCCAGCAGGACAGAAATAGGCTACGAGCAGTACTTC	CASRTEIGYEQYF
-	TRBV6-5	TRBJ2-1	16	TRBD2	TGTGCCAGCAGTTACTCTAGCGGGAGCTCCTACAATGAGCAGTTCTTC	CASSYSSGSSYNEQFF
-	TRBV9	TRBJ2-1	16	TRBD2	TGTGCCAGCAGCGTTGGGGGACTAGCGGGAGAGTTTGAGCAGTTCTTC	CASSVGGLAGEFEQFF
-	TRBV2	TRBJ2-7	13	TRBD2	TGTGCCAGCACTCTAGCGGGAGGCTACGAGCAGTACTTC	CASTLAGGYEQYF
-	TRBV7-3	TRBJ2-5	12	TRBD2	TGTGCCAGCAGTCGGGGGGGAGAGACCCAGTACTTC	CASSRGGETQYF
-	TRBV2	TRBJ2-3	18	-	TGTGCCAACATCCAAACCCCAACTCTAGCGTTTTCCACAGATACGCAGTATTTT	CANIQTPTLAFSTDTQYF
-	TRBV5-4	TRBJ2-3	16	TRBD2	TGTGCCAGCAGCGGTGGACTAGCGGGAGGGCCTGATACGCAGTATTTT	CASSGGLAGGPDTQYF
-	TRBV5-6	TRBJ2-2	13	-	TGTGCCAGCAGCCCAGGGGGGACCGGGGAGCTGTTTTTT	CASSPGGTGELFF
few	TRBV2	TRBJ1-1	14	TRBD1	TGTGCCAGCAGTTCAGGGGGAGGATACACTGAAGCTTTCTTT	CASSSGGGYTEAFF
-	TRBV5-1	TRBJ2-6	18	-	TGCGCCAGCAGCTTGGGGTGGGAGGCCCCAGCTGGGGCCAACGTCCTGACTTTC	CASSLGWEAPAGANVLTF
-	TRBV7-8	TRBJ2-1	15	TRBD2	TGTGCCAGCTCGGAACGGGAGGGCCCCTACAATGAGCAGTTCTTC	CASSEREGPYNEQFF
-	TRBV27	TRBJ2-1	17	TRBD2	TGTGCCAGCAGTCCGATTCAGCGGGAGGGACCCTACAATGAGCAGTTCTTC	CASSPIQREGPYNEQFF
-	TRBV18	TRBJ1-1	14	TRBD1	TGTGCCAGCTCATCCGACAGGGCAGTCACTGAAGCTTTCTTT	CASSSDRAVTEAFF
-	TRBV7-9	TRBJ1-1	13	-	TGTTCCAGCAGCCATCCCCAGGGAATTATGGCTTTCTTT	CSSSHPQGIMAFF
-	TRBV5-4	TRBJ2-2	14	-	TGTGCCAGCAGCCGCGACAGGAACACCGGGGAGCTGTTTTTT	CASSRDRNTGELFF
-	TRBV6-1	TRBJ2-2	16	TRBD2	TGTGCCAGCAGTGTCATATTGGTAGCGGGAGGCGGGGAGCTGTTTTTT	CASSVILVAGGGELFF
-	TRBV7-2	TRBJ1-4	18	-	TGTGCCAGCAGCTTAGCGGGGGGTCCGGGAGGTGAAGGGGAAAAACTGTTTTTT	CASSLAGGPGGEGEKLFF
-	TRBV5-1	TRBJ2-2	17	TRBD2	TGCGCCAGCAGCAAAGGACTAGCGGGAGGTGATAGCGGGGAGCTGTTTTTT	CASSKGLAGGDSGELFF
-	TRBV6-1	TRBJ2-7	14	-	TGTGCCAGCAGTGAACAAGGAGGCCGAGACGAGCAGTACTTC	CASSEQGGRDEQYF
few	TRBV28	TRBJ1-1	15	-	TGTGCCAGCGCCCAAGGGGGGGCGCCTATCGCTGAAGCTTTCTTT	CASAQGGAPIAEAFF
few	TRBV5-6	TRBJ1-5	15	-	TGTGCCAGCAGCTTGTCCGTGGGGGCGAATCAGCCCCAGCATTTT	CASSLSVGANQPQHF
-	TRBV29-1	TRBJ2-3	13	-	TGCAGCGTCGAGGAGTCCCCGAAGGATACGCAGTATTTT	CSVEESPKDTQYF
-	TRBV7-2	TRBJ1-3	14	-	TGTGCCAGCAGCCAGGACTTCTCTGGAAACACCATATATTTT	CASSQDFSGNTIYF
-	TRBV9	TRBJ2-7	15	TRBD1	TGTGCCAGCAGCAGGGGACAGGGGTTGGCCTACGAGCAGTACTTC	CASSRGQGLAYEQYF
-	TRBV5-8	TRBJ2-7	12	-	TGTGCCAGTGTGCTGAGCTCCTACGAGCAGTACTTC	CASVLSSYEQYF
-	TRBV7-2	TRBJ2-7	12	-	TGTGCCAGCAGCCTTATCCTTTTTGAGCAGTACTTC	CASSLILFEQYF
-	TRBV6-4	TRBJ1-5	14	-	TGTGCCAGCAGTGAAGCATATAGCAATCAGCCCCAGCATTTT	CASSEAYSNQPQHF
-	TRBV19	TRBJ2-4	13	-	TGTGCCAGTAGTATAGAGGGTCGGGACATTCAGTACTTC	CASSIEGRDIQYF
once	TRBV5-1	TRBJ1-6	16	-	TGCGCCAGCAGCCCTTGGGAGGGGGTGAGGAATTCACCCCTCCACTTT	CASSPWEGVRNSPLHF